This T cell receptor (beta chain) emerged from a study of neurological immune-mediated disorders. With 10-nucleotide random UMIs included, cDNA was synthesized by 5'RACE. Via MiXCR, TCRdb re-called the 5' RACE reads, giving one row per CDR3 protein. The sample carries 35,000 to 40,000 distinct CDR3 sequences, roughly 11% recorded once. This clonotype was observed at least ten times. The CDR3 runs to 15 residues. Trimming removed 5 bases from V and 8 bases from J; junction bases left unmatched: 6. Germline V gene data show CDR1 as SGHRS and CDR2 as YFSETQ. Time point described: technical triplicate 1. The J gene is TRBJ2-1, the V gene TRBV5-1; 14 nucleotides agree with TRBD2. This sequence originates from a man in his 60s with HTLV-1-associated myelopathy (HAM/TSP). The sample comprised PBMCs. CDR3 in DNA: TGCGCCAGCAGGCTCGGGACTAGCGGGGGCGATGAGCAGTTCTTC. It specifies CASRLGTSGGDEQFF.